The entry that follows covers one TCR beta chain sequence. Assay: immunoSEQ multiplex PCR; the TCRdb copy retains only in-frame clones and omits some. The sample includes around 95,000 clones, around four fifths of them seen just once. The data originate from a study of blood T cell repertoires in COVID-19. V was cut by 3 bases and J by 1 base, with 7 bases left in between. The CDR3 length is 14 residues. Per germline, CDR1 SGHDN and CDR2 FVKESK. What was sequenced was peripheral blood. The chain couples TRBV14 to TRBJ1-3, with D maybe TRBD1 (5 bases). The receptor was isolated from a woman between 70 and 85 years old with acute or convalescent COVID-19. Here the CDR3 reads CASSQQGSGNTIYF. The CDR3 nucleotides are TGTGCCAGCAGCCAGCAGGGTTCTGGAAACACCATATATTTT.